What follows is one T cell receptor (beta chain) and its context. Its antigen is unknown. The sample belongs to a study of shared clonotypes between healthy human individuals. General study points: Non-shared clonotypes had lower generation probabilities than those shared by all four donors. Rarefaction curves obtained for sorted subsets showed sequencing incomplete despite large depth.

Sequencing was performed with immunoSEQ multiplex PCR; in TCRdb, only in-frame clones are kept and a portion is missing. The data hold more than 550,000 clones, with about 91% observed a single time. The germline gives CDR1 PRHDT, CDR2 FYEKMQ (reference sequence). The CDR3 consists of 17 residues. V was clipped by 2 bases and J by 3 bases; unmatched bases: 8. Cells designated naive CD8 were CD45RO-negative and were positively selected for CCR7, with terminally differentiated effector memory CD45RA+ cells excluded. Sample: naive CD8+ T cells sorted from blood. The receptor comes from a man younger than 45 in good health. The chain employs TRBV13 and TRBJ2-4, with TRBD1 matching 9 bases. The CDR3 loop is CASSLSQGTGSKNIQYF. In nucleotides, the CDR3 is TGTGCCAGCAGCTTATCCCAGGGGACAGGGAGCAAAAACATTCAGTACTTC.